The rows below give T cell receptor beta chains drawn from one sample of a study of cytomegalovirus exposure and HLA in healthy donors. Libraries were prepared by immunoSEQ multiplex PCR; TCRdb keeps only in-frame clonotypes and omits some of them. The listing contains 150,000 to 200,000 clones. The specimen was PBMCs. These receptor sequences come from a boy younger than 18 in good health and CMV-seronegative. CDR3s include the opening cysteine and the closing phenylalanine or tryptophan. D genes are given only for firm matches.

>-|TRBV4-1|TRBJ2-7
TGCGCCAGCAGCCAAGCGGGGGGCCGTTCCTACGAGCAGTACTTC
CASSQAGGRSYEQYF
>-|TRBV14|TRBJ1-2
TGTGCCAGCAGCCAAGGGGGCTGGAACTATGGCTACACCTTC
CASSQGGWNYGYTF
>-|TRBV9|TRBJ2-1
TGTGCCAGCAGCGTAGTGGACAACCCTGGAAATGAGCAGTTCTTC
CASSVVDNPGNEQFF
>TRBD1|TRBV27|TRBJ2-7
TGTGCCAGCAGGGGACAGAACTACGAGCAGTACTTC
CASRGQNYEQYF
>-|TRBV7-2|TRBJ2-1
TGTGCCAGCACCCCAGACAGCTCCTACAATGAGCAGTTCTTC
CASTPDSSYNEQFF
>-|TRBV5-8|TRBJ1-1
TGTGCCAGCAGCTTGGAAGTGACAGAGAACACTGAAGCTTTCTTT
CASSLEVTENTEAFF
>-|TRBV7-8|TRBJ2-3
TGTGCCAGCAGCCTCCGACAGTCCACAGATACGCAGTATTTT
CASSLRQSTDTQYF
>-|TRBV2|TRBJ2-2
TGTGCCAGCAACCGGGACACCTACACCGGGGAGCTGTTTTTT
CASNRDTYTGELFF
>-|TRBV9|TRBJ2-1
TGTGCCAGCAGCACCCCCGGGACTCCATTTGGCAATGAGCAGTTCTTC
CASSTPGTPFGNEQFF
>-|TRBV30|TRBJ1-4
TGTGCCACCCAGGGCAATGAAAAACTGTTTTTT
CATQGNEKLFF
>-|TRBV7-3|TRBJ2-3
TGTGCCAGCAGCTTATCGTGGGGGGGCACAGATACGCAGTATTTT
CASSLSWGGTDTQYF
>-|TRBV11-2|TRBJ2-5
TGTGCCAGCAGCTTAGATCCCCGGGACTCGGAGACCCAGTACTTC
CASSLDPRDSETQYF
>TRBD1|TRBV5-1|TRBJ2-5
TGCGCCAGCAGCCCCGACAGGGGGCGGTCGGAGACCCAGTACTTC
CASSPDRGRSETQYF
>-|TRBV19|TRBJ2-7
TGTGCCAGTGGCCAGGGTAACGGCGAGCAGTACTTC
CASGQGNGEQYF
>TRBD2|TRBV7-2|TRBJ2-3
TGTGCCAGCAGCCCACGGGGGACTAGCACCACAGATACGCAGTATTTT
CASSPRGTSTTDTQYF
>-|TRBV4-1|TRBJ2-1
TGCGCCAGCAGCCAATTTGCAGGAGGGGCCTACAATGAGCAGTTCTTC
CASSQFAGGAYNEQFF
>-|TRBV7-9|TRBJ1-2
TGTGCCAGCAGCTTAGAAGGAGCTAACTATGGCTACACCTTC
CASSLEGANYGYTF
>TRBD2|TRBV6-1|TRBJ2-3
TGTGCCAGCAGTGGGCACGGGGGGGCGGTAGATACGCAGTATTTT
CASSGHGGAVDTQYF
>-|TRBV6-1|TRBJ1-1
TGTGCCAGCAGGGAATATACAGGGAACACTGAAGCTTTCTTT
CASREYTGNTEAFF
>TRBD1|TRBV6-5|TRBJ1-2
TGTGCCAGCAGTTGGGACAGGATTTATGGCTACACCTTC
CASSWDRIYGYTF
>TRBD1|TRBV6-1|TRBJ2-5
TGTGCCAGCAGTGGGTTCGACAGGGGTTCTAAAGGGACCCAGTACTTC
CASSGFDRGSKGTQYF
>TRBD1|TRBV7-6|TRBJ1-6
TGTGCCAGCAGCTTAGTCCCGGGACAGGGCCGATCACCCCCCCACTTT
CASSLVPGQGRSPPHF
>-|TRBV7-2|TRBJ2-3
TGTGCCAGCAGCTTCGGGGGAACCACAGATACGCAGTATTTT
CASSFGGTTDTQYF